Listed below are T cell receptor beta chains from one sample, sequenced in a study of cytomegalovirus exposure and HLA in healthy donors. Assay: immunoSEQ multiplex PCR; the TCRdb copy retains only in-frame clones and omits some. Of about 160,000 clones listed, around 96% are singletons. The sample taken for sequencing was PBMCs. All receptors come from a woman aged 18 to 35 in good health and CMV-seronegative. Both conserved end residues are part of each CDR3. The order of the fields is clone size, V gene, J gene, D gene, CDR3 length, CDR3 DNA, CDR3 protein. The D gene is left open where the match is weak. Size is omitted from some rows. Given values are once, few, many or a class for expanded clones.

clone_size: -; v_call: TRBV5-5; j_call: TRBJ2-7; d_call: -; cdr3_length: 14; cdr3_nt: TGTGCCAGCAGCTCGGAGGGGGGGGCCTACGAGCAGTACTTC; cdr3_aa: CASSSEGGAYEQYF
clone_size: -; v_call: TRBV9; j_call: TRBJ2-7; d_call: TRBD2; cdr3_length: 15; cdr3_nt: TGTGCCAGCAGCGGGGCTAGCGGGGGTACGTCCGAGCAGTACTTC; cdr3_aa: CASSGASGGTSEQYF
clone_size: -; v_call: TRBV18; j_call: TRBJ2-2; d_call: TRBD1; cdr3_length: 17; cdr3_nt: TGTGCCAGCTCATCCACCTCGACAGGGGGGTACACCGGGGAGCTGTTTTTT; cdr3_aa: CASSSTSTGGYTGELFF
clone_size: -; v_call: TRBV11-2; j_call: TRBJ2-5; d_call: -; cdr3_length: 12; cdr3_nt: TGTGCCAGCAGCCCCGGGTTGGAGACCCAGTACTTC; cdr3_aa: CASSPGLETQYF
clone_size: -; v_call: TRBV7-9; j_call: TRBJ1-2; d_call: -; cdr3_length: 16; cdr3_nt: TGTGCCAGCAGCTTAGCCGGTTTCGGGGAGATGCGGGGCTACACCTTC; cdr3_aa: CASSLAGFGEMRGYTF
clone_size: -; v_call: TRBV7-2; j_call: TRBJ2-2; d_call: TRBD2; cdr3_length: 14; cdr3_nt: TGTGCCAGCAGCTTATCCGCGGGGGGGAGGGAGCTGTTTTTT; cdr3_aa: CASSLSAGGRELFF
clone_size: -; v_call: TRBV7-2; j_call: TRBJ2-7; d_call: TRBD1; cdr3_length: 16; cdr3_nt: TGTGCCAGCAGCCCAACGCTCCAGACAGGGACCTACGAGCAGTACTTC; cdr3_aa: CASSPTLQTGTYEQYF
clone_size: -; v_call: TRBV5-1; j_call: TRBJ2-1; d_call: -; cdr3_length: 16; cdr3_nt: TGCGCCAGCAGCTTGGGGACTACCGTATCCTACAATGAGCAGTTCTTC; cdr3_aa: CASSLGTTVSYNEQFF
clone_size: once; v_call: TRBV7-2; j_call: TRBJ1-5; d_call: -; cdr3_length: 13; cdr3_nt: TGTGCCAGCAGCTTAGCCGAGAATCAGCCCCAGCATTTT; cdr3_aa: CASSLAENQPQHF
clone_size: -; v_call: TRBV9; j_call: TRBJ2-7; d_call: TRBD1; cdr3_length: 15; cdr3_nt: TGTGCCAGCAGTCCAAGGTCGGGACAGGGCTACGAGCAGTACTTC; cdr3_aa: CASSPRSGQGYEQYF
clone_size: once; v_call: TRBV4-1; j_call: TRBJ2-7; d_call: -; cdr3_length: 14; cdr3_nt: TGCGCCAGCAGCCACACTGACAGCGACTACGAGCAGTACTTC; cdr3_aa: CASSHTDSDYEQYF
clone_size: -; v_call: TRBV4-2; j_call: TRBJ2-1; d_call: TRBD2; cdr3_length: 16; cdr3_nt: TGTGCCAGCAGCCAATCCGGGGGGAGCTCCTACAATGAGCAGTTCTTC; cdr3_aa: CASSQSGGSSYNEQFF
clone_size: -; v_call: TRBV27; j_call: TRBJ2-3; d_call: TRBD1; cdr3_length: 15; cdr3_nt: TGTGCCAGCACCCTTGACAGGGCTAGCACAGATACGCAGTATTTT; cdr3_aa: CASTLDRASTDTQYF
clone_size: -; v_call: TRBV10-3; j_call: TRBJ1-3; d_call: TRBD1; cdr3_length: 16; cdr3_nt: TGTGCCATCAGATCCGGGACAGGGGGCTCCGGAAACACCATATATTTT; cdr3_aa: CAIRSGTGGSGNTIYF
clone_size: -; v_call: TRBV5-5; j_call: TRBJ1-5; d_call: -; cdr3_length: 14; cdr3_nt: TGTGCCAGCAGCTACGGGGGTGGAGCACAGCCCCAGCATTTT; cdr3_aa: CASSYGGGAQPQHF
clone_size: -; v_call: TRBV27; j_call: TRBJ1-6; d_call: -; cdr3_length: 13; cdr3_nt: TGTGCCAGCAGTTCAGGGGTGGATTCACCCCTCCACTTT; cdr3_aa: CASSSGVDSPLHF
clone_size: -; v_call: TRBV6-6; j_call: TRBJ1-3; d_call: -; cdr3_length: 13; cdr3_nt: TGTGCCAGCACCGTCGAGGCGGGAAACACCATATATTTT; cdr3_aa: CASTVEAGNTIYF
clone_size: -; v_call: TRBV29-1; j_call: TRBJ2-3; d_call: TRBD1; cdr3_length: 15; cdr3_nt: TGCAGCGTACGAACCGGGACAGGGGGCCGAGATACGCAGTATTTT; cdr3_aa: CSVRTGTGGRDTQYF
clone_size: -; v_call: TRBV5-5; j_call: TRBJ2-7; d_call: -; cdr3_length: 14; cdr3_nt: TGTGCCAGCAGCCGTCGCACAGCGGTTTACGAGCAGTACTTC; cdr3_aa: CASSRRTAVYEQYF
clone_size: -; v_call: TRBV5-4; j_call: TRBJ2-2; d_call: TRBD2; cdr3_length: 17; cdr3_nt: TGTGCCAGCAGCCTTTCTAGCGGGGGGGCCTACACCGGGGAGCTGTTTTTT; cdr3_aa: CASSLSSGGAYTGELFF
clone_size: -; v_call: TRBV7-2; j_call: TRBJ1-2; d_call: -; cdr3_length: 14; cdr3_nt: TGTGCCAGCAGCCCCCGTCAAGTTGGGCTTGGCTACACCTTC; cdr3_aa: CASSPRQVGLGYTF
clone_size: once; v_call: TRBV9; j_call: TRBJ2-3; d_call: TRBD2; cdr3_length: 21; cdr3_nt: TGTGCCAGCAGCCCCGCCTCGGTCCCGGGACTAGCGGGGGGGCAGACAGATACGCAGTATTTT; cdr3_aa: CASSPASVPGLAGGQTDTQYF